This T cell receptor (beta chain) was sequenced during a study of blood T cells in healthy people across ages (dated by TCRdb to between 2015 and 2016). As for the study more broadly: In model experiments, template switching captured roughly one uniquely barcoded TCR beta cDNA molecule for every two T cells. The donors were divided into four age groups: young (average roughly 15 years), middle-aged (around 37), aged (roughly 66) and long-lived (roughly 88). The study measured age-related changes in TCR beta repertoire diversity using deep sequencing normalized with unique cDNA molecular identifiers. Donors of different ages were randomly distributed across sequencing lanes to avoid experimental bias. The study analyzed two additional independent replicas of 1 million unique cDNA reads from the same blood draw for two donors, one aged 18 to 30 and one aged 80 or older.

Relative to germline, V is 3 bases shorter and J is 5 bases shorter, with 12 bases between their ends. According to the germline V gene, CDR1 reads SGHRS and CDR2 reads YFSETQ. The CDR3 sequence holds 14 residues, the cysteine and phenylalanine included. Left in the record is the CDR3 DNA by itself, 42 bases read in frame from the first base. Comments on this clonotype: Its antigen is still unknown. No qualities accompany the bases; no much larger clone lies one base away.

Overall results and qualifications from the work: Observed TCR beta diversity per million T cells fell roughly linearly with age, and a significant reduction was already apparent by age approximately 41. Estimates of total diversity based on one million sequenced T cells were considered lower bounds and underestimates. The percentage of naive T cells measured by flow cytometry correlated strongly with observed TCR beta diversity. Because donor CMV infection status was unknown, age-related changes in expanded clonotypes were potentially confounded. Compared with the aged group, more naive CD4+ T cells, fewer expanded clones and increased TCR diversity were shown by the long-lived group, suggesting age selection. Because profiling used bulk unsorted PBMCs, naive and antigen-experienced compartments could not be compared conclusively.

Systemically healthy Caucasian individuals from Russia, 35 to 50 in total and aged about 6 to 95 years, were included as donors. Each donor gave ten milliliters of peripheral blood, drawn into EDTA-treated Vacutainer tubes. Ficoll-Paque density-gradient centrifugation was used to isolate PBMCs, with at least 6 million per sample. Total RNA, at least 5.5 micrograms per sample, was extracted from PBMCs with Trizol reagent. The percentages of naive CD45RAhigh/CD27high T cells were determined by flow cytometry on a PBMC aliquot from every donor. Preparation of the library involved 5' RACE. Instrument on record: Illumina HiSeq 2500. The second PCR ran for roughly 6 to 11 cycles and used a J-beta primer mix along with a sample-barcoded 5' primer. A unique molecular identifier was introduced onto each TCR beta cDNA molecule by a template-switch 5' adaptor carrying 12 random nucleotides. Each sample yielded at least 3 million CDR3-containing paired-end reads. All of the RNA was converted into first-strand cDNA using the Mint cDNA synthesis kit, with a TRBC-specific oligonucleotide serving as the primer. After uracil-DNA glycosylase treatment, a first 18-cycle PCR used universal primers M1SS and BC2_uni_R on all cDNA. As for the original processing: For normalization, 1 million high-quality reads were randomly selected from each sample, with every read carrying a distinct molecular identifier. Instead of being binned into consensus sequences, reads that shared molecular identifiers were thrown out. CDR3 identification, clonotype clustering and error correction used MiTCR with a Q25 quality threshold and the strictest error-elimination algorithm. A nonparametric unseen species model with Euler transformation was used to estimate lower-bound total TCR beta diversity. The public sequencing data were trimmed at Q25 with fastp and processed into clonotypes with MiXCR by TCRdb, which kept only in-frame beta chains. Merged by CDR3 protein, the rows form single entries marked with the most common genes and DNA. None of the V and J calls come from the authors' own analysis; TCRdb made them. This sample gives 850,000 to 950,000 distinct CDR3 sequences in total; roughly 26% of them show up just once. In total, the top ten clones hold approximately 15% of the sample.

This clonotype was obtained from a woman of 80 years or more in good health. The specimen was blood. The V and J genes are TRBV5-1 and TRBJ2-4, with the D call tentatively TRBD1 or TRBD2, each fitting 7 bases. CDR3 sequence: CASSSGGGENIQYF. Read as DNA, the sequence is TGCGCCAGCAGCTCAGGGGGGGGGGAAAACATTCAGTACTTC.